This TCR beta chain stems from a study of T cell repertoires in cytomegalovirus infection. Study background: Researchers turned to recently identified HLA-C-restricted CMV epitopes as well as well-studied HLA-B-restricted ones. Both a matching HLA type and CMV infection were indicated by public TCR beta signatures. Findings and limits, study-wide: Within the response measured ex vivo, HLA-C-restricted CMV-specific TCR beta clonotypes were dominant. Totalled public TCR beta family frequency picked out people who carried CMV plus the relevant HLA.

TCRdb processed the reads anew with MiXCR; each CDR3 protein has one entry. The sample includes about 570,000 distinct CDR3 sequences, just under 40% of them seen just once. A word on this clonotype: Its specificity is unknown.

The germline V gene encodes CDR1 SGHDT and CDR2 YYEEEE. Trimming at V came to 4 bases and at J to 6 bases, leaving 8 bases not matched to a gene. The CDR3 has 15 residues. The source material was cultured PBMCs, sampled from culture after CMV antigen stimulation. The chain recombines TRBV5-6 with TRBJ2-1, with 9 bases aligning to TRBD2. The receptor was isolated from a human donor in good health (CMV status not recorded). Some clones in this sample may be carry-over from other donors' samples. Here the CDR3 reads CASSTKLAGFNEQFF. The CDR3 DNA sequence: TGTGCCAGCAGCACCAAACTAGCGGGCTTCAATGAGCAGTTCTTC.